The 27 T cell receptor beta chains below all came from one sample that was sequenced in a study of T-cell reconstitution after alpha-beta-depleted transplantation in children. Construction of the TCRbeta library involved unique molecular identifiers. TCRdb processed the PCR reads anew with MiXCR; each CDR3 protein has one entry. The sample yields roughly 120,000 distinct CDR3 sequences, over 9% seen once. The sequences come from PBMCs from the stem cell graft donor, collected from the stem cell graft. These receptor sequences come from a human donor who donated a stem cell graft to a child with acute lymphoblastic leukemia.

In its sample, this clonotype was seen many times. V usage is TRBV6-5 and J usage is TRBJ2-1; 9 nucleotides agree with TRBD2. From germline, CDR1 is MNHEY and CDR2 SVGAGI. There are 13 residues in the CDR3. The ends lost 8 bases at V and 4 bases at J; junction bases unmatched: 3. The CDR3 DNA follows: TGTGCCAGCCTAGCGGGAAAGTACAATGAGCAGTTCTTC. It yields the protein CASLAGKYNEQFF.

This clonotype was counted ten times or more. This chain uses TRBV29-1 with TRBJ2-7; possibly TRBD1 for D (6 bases). CDR3 length: 14 residues. Deletions cut 4 bases from V and 7 bases from J, with 20 bases between. The germline V gene encodes CDR1 SQVTM and CDR2 ANQGSEA. The CDR3 DNA reads TGCAGCGTTGGATCTGCCACAGGGTCGGGTGAGCAGTACTTC. Amino acids: CSVGSATGSGEQYF.

This clonotype was counted many times. The V call is TRBV12-3 or TRBV12-4, the J call TRBJ1-1; 9 bases align to TRBD1. Trimming removed 7 bases from V and 10 bases from J; junction bases left unmatched: 10. The CDR3 has 13 residues. In DNA form, the CDR3 reads TGTGCCAGCAACAAAGTGACAGGGGGAGCAGCTTTCTTT. Residues: CASNKVTGGAAFF.

This clonotype was observed many times. The V and J genes are TRBV4-2 and TRBJ2-5; tentatively, D is TRBD2 (6 bases). Trimming pared 0 bases from V and 0 bases from J, leaving 17 bases between. The CDR3 is 18 amino acids. CDR1 and CDR2 from the germline V gene are LGHNA and YNFKEQ. This CDR3 reads CASSQDAGSGLYQETQYF. For the CDR3, the DNA is TGTGCCAGCAGCCAAGATGCGGGGAGTGGTCTTTACCAAGAGACCCAGTACTTC.

There are many counts of this clonotype. The chain joins TRBV29-1 to TRBJ2-2; D remains ambiguous. CDR3 size: 13 residues. V lost 4 bases, J lost 0 bases, and 6 bases lay in between. From germline, CDR1 is SQVTM and CDR2 ANQGSEA. CDR3 nucleotide sequence: TGCAGCGTTGGGGTCACGAACACCGGGGAGCTGTTTTTT. Protein: CSVGVTNTGELFF.

This clonotype was counted ten times or more. V and J are TRBV5-1 and TRBJ2-2; D not certain. The CDR3 is 16 residues long. Germline V lookup: CDR1 SGHRS, CDR2 YFSETQ. V lost 1 base, J lost 0 bases, and 10 bases lay in between. The DNA of the CDR3 is TGCGCCAGCAGCTTGCTCCGGGCTGCGAACACCGGGGAGCTGTTTTTT. Protein product: CASSLLRAANTGELFF.

Many counts were recorded for this clonotype. The chain has TRBV7-9 and TRBJ1-4; D is uncertain. CDR1 and CDR2 (germline): SEHNR, FQNEAQ (reference sequence). The CDR3 extends over 16 amino acids. Trimming stripped 5 bases from V and 6 bases from J, with 19 bases between. CDR3 protein: CASSRGEVIAYEKLFF. CDR3 DNA: TGTGCCAGCAGCCGTGGGGAGGTGATCGCTTATGAAAAACTGTTTTTT.

The sample holds many counts of this clonotype. The chain couples TRBV29-1 to TRBJ2-1; 7 bases map to TRBD2. J was trimmed by 3 bases and V by 4 bases; bases with no gene match: 6. This CDR3 has 14 residues. Germline CDR1 and CDR2: SQVTM and ANQGSEA. CDR3 in amino acids: CSVAREGLYNEQFF. For the CDR3, the DNA is TGCAGCGTTGCGAGGGAGGGACTCTACAATGAGCAGTTCTTC.

At least ten counts were recorded for this clonotype. This chain connects TRBV7-2 to TRBJ1-5, with TRBD1 identical over 8 bases. CDR3 length: 15 amino acids. The germline V gene encodes CDR1 SGHTA and CDR2 FQGNSA. Trimming cost V 5 bases and J 3 bases; bases outside gene matches: 6. In DNA form, the CDR3 reads TGTGCCAGCAGCGCCACAGGGGGTAACAATCAGCCCCAGCATTTT. This gives the protein CASSATGGNNQPQHF.

This sequence joins TRBV6-1 and TRBJ2-5; a possible D gene is TRBD2 (5 bases). Germline V CDR1 and CDR2: MNHNS, SASEGT. The CDR3 has 14 residues. Trimming cost V 6 bases and J 0 bases, with 11 bases left between them. For the CDR3, the DNA is TGTGCCAGCAGCGCCTCCGGGAACCAAGAGACCCAGTACTTC. Residues: CASSASGNQETQYF.

In the case of this clonotype: A much bigger clone sits one base away, suggesting this may be a read error. The rearrangement uses TRBV27 and TRBJ2-5; 14 bases map to TRBD2. The length of the CDR3 is 17 residues. The germline V gene encodes CDR1 MNHEY and CDR2 SMNVEV (reference sequence). The chain's CDR3 is CASSPGTSGRRGEAQYF. CDR3 bases: TGTGCCAGCAGTCCCGGGACTAGCGGGAGAAGGGGAGAGGCCCAGTACTTC.

The V and J genes are TRBV4-2 and TRBJ2-7, with D tentatively TRBD1 or TRBD2 (5 bases each). The germline V gene encodes CDR1 LGHNA and CDR2 YNFKEQ. The CDR3 has 16 residues. Trimming took 0 bases from V and 1 from J, leaving 13 bases between them. CDR3 region: CASSQEDGTPSYEQYF. CDR3 in DNA: TGTGCCAGCAGCCAAGAGGACGGGACCCCATCCTACGAGCAGTACTTC.

Ten or more counts support this clonotype. The chain has TRBV3-1 and TRBJ2-1, with 9 bases that match TRBD2. CDR1 and CDR2 from the germline V gene are LGHDT and YNNKEL (reference sequence). This CDR3 is built from 16 residues. Trimming removed 0 bases from V and 8 bases from J; junction bases left unmatched: 8. The CDR3 bases are TGTGCCAGCAGCCAAGACCGGGCGGGGGGGGAATATGAGCAGTTCTTC. Protein product: CASSQDRAGGEYEQFF.

Ten or more counts support this clonotype. This CDR3 reads CASSSSSGVTYEQYF. CDR3 bases: TGTGCCAGCAGTTCCTCTAGCGGGGTCACCTACGAGCAGTACTTC. The chain couples TRBV27 to TRBJ2-7; 9 nucleotides agree with TRBD2. V dropped 4 bases and J dropped 2; count of bases not matched to a gene: 6. This CDR3 is built from 15 residues. The germline V gene encodes CDR1 MNHEY and CDR2 SMNVEV (reference sequence).

This clonotype was observed many times. The rearrangement joins TRBV12-3 or TRBV12-4 to TRBJ2-2; D ambiguous. Trimming cost V 5 bases and J 2 bases, with 6 bases left between them. There are 13 residues in the CDR3. The CDR3 sequence: CASSRTNTGELFF. The DNA of the CDR3 is TGTGCCAGCAGTCGGACCAACACCGGGGAGCTGTTTTTT.

This clonotype was observed many times. This CDR3 reads CAWTRAPYEQYF. In DNA, the CDR3 is TGTGCCTGGACTAGGGCCCCCTACGAGCAGTACTTC. The gene calls are TRBV30 and TRBJ2-7; D remains ambiguous. V lost 4 bases and J lost 2, with 9 bases in between. CDR1 and CDR2 (germline): GTSNPN, SVGIG (reference sequence). This CDR3 contains 12 residues.

This clonotype was observed many times. The chain employs TRBV4-1 and TRBJ1-1, with D possibly matching TRBD1 (5 bases). Germline lookup yields CDR1 MGHRA and CDR2 YSYEKL. CDR3 length: 16 residues. V was trimmed by 0 bases and J by 1 base, leaving 12 bases between them. Here the CDR3 reads CASSQDWGLANTEAFF. Here the CDR3 DNA reads TGCGCCAGCAGCCAAGATTGGGGCCTAGCGAACACTGAAGCTTTCTTT.

This clonotype was detected ten times or more. The chain employs TRBV7-2 and TRBJ2-7, with 7 bases fitting TRBD2. The junction had 8 bases not matched to a gene; V was cut back by 4 bases and J by 2 bases. The CDR3 spans 15 residues. The germline V gene encodes CDR1 SGHTA and CDR2 FQGNSA. In nucleotides, the CDR3 is TGTGCCAGCAGCTCATGGGGGGGTCGGACCTACGAGCAGTACTTC. It codes for CASSSWGGRTYEQYF.

At least ten counts were recorded for this clonotype. This sequence joins TRBV7-2 and TRBJ1-2, with D unclear. V was cut by 5 bases and J by 5 bases, with 6 bases left in between. This CDR3 comprises 11 residues. Germline-derived CDR1 and CDR2 are SGHTA and FQGNSA. The CDR3 spells CASSPSYGYTF. The CDR3 DNA reads TGTGCCAGCAGCCCAAGTTATGGCTACACCTTC.

This clonotype has at least ten counts. The gene calls are TRBV5-1 and TRBJ2-3; a weak D match, TRBD2 (5 bases). Trimming shortened V by 4 bases and J by 2 bases, and 14 bases separated the two germline ends. Germline CDR1 reads SGHRS; CDR2 reads YFSETQ. This CDR3 comprises 15 residues. CDR3 in DNA: TGCGCCAGCAGCCGTACTTCCGGGGTCACAGATACGCAGTATTTT. It encodes CASSRTSGVTDTQYF.

The table lists this clonotype with many counts. This CDR3 reads CASSLDPLREDRDIQYF. CDR3 nucleotide sequence: TGTGCCAGCAGCTTAGATCCTTTGAGGGAGGATAGAGACATTCAGTACTTC. V is TRBV7-8 and J is TRBJ2-4; weak D call: TRBD2 (6 bases). Germline V gene sequence: CDR1 SGHVS, CDR2 FQNEAQ. This CDR3 spans 17 amino acids. Trimming took 1 base from V and 8 from J, leaving 21 bases between them.

At least ten counts were recorded for this clonotype. The rearrangement uses TRBV9 and TRBJ1-1; TRBD1 is a possible D gene (6 bases). This CDR3 region has 17 residues. V was pared by 4 bases and J by 0 bases, with 19 bases between. Germline V gene data show CDR1 as SGDLS and CDR2 as YYNGEE. CDR3 in amino acids: CASSLIPNRAMNTEAFF. The CDR3 DNA is TGTGCCAGCAGCCTAATCCCGAACAGGGCCATGAACACTGAAGCTTTCTTT.

This clonotype has at least ten counts. The chain joins TRBV4-3 to TRBJ2-1; the match to TRBD2 covers 9 bases. Germline V gene lookup returns CDR1 LGHNA and CDR2 YSLEER. The CDR3 is made up of 17 amino acids. Unmatched junction bases numbered 8, after V lost 0 bases and J lost 5 bases. CDR3 in DNA: TGCGCCAGCAGCCAAGAACCAGGACTAGCGAGAAACAATGAGCAGTTCTTC. This codes for CASSQEPGLARNNEQFF.

In this sample, this clonotype turned up many times. The rearrangement links TRBV7-3 to TRBJ2-1; D unclear. Trimming stripped 1 base from V and 0 bases from J, with 13 bases between. This CDR3 has 17 residues. Germline CDR1 SGHTA, CDR2 FQGTGA. CDR3 bases: TGTGCCAGCAGCTTAAATCCTTTCGCTAGCTCCTACAATGAGCAGTTCTTC. Protein: CASSLNPFASSYNEQFF.

This clonotype was detected many times. This rearrangement joins TRBV7-3 to TRBJ2-2, with 11 bases lining up with TRBD2. The germline V gene encodes CDR1 SGHTA and CDR2 FQGTGA. The CDR3 totals 20 residues. V dropped 5 bases and J dropped 4; count of bases not matched to a gene: 18. This chain's CDR3 is CASSRGPSFSGRAITGELFF. CDR3 coding DNA: TGTGCCAGCAGCCGCGGCCCTTCCTTTAGCGGGAGGGCCATCACCGGGGAGCTGTTTTTT.

This clonotype was seen once. V usage is TRBV2 and J usage is TRBJ2-3; 11 nucleotides match TRBD2. Germline loops: CDR1 SNHLY, CDR2 FYNNEI. CDR3 size: 19 residues. The CDR3 loop is CTIRPRLGLAGSGTDTQYF. The CDR3 DNA is TGTACCATCAGACCACGATTAGGACTAGCGGGTAGTGGCACAGATACGCAGTATTTT.

This clonotype has ten or more counts. The rearrangement joins TRBV20-1 to TRBJ1-5, with TRBD1 identical over 7 bases. The V segment lost 0 bases and the J segment 0 bases; nucleotides outside the gene matches: 8. The germline CDR1 and CDR2 sequences are DFQATT and SNEGSKA (reference sequence). This CDR3 is built from 17 residues. Here the CDR3 reads CSARDLTGMLSNQPQHF. CDR3 bases: TGCAGTGCTAGAGACCTGACAGGGATGCTTAGCAATCAGCCCCAGCATTTT.